The clone carrying this T cell receptor beta chain is medium-sized (0.01 to 0.1%) within its sample. The antigen is unknown. Regarding time point: late sampling 161 to 241 days after vaccination in three convalescent patients. Regarding treatment: roughly 11-day PBMC culture with coronavirus spike peptide pools or control peptides (ViraFEST assay). An Oncomine TCR Beta short-read assay was used to sequence the DNA from cultured CD4+ T cells. Using its own MiXCR run on the PCR reads, TCRdb lists one record per CDR3 protein. The table shows 25,000 to 30,000 distinct CDR3 sequences, with less than 45% occurring only once. The sample is drawn from a study of vaccination and CD4 T cells after COVID-19. Across the study: Sampling post-COVID took place a median roughly 93 days after diagnosis (range 35 to 161).

After removal of 4 bases from V and 4 bases from J, the junction contained 1 base not matched to a gene. This CDR3 is built from 14 residues. The germline CDR1 and CDR2 sequences are MRHNA and SNTAGT. Sequences were derived from CD4+ T cells from blood, cultured in vitro, sampled about 7 months after SARS-CoV-2 vaccination. The sequence derives from a human donor who had recovered from COVID-19. The J gene is TRBJ2-3, the V gene TRBV6-4; the match to TRBD1 covers 11 bases. The CDR3 DNA sequence: TGTGCCAGCAGTGGGACAGGGGGCGCAGATACGCAGTATTTT. Translated, it gives CASSGTGGADTQYF.